Shown below are 8 T cell receptor beta chains from a single sample sequenced in a study of blood T cells in healthy people across ages. For the second PCR, which ran for 7 to 11 cycles, a sample-barcoded 5' primer and a J-beta primer mix were used. Using its own MiXCR run on the 5' RACE reads, TCRdb lists one record per CDR3 protein. The sample holds roughly 560,000 distinct CDR3 sequences; less than 25% are singletons and the top ten take under 9%. The sample was also reused in another study, on T cells of mothers and their children.

Sequencing input: blood. These receptors all stem from a boy younger than 18 in good health.

The chain links TRBV28 to TRBJ2-7; 11 nucleotides agree with TRBD1. CDR1 MDHEN and CDR2 SYDVKM come from the germline V gene. J lost 4 bases, V lost 6 bases, and 11 bases had no gene match. There are 16 residues in the CDR3. CDR3 sequence (DNA): TGTGCCAGCAGCTCGCCTGGACAGGGGGCGCGGTACGAGCAGTACTTC. Translation: CASSSPGQGARYEQYF. The complete variable domain, with remaining parts taken from reference TRBV28 and TRBJ2-7, reads DVKVTQSSRYLVKRTGEKVFLECVQDMDHENMFWYRQDPGLGLRLIYFSYDVKMKEKGDIPEGYSVSREKKERFSLILESASTNQTSMYLCASSSPGQGARYEQYFGPGTRLTVT.

The rearrangement joins TRBV10-3 to TRBJ2-1; maybe TRBD2 (6 bases). V shed 6 bases and J shed 3 bases, with 18 bases lying between them. The germline CDR1 and CDR2 sequences are ENHRY and SYGVKD. The CDR3 totals 16 residues. CDR3 nucleotides: TGTGCCATCAGCACCCGGCGCGGGGAGAACTACAATGAGCAGTTCTTC. This encodes CAISTRRGENYNEQFF.

This clonotype was observed a handful of times. This sequence joins TRBV2 and TRBJ2-3; TRBD1 matches at 7 bases. Germline V gene data show CDR1 as SNHLY and CDR2 as FYNNEI. The V gene end was trimmed by 6 bases and the J gene end by 2 bases; junction bases not matched to a gene: 5. The CDR3 has 14 residues. CDR3 DNA sequence: TGTGCCAGCAGGTGGACAGGAACCACAGATACGCAGTATTTT. This codes for CASRWTGTTDTQYF.

The rearrangement links TRBV12-3 or TRBV12-4 to TRBJ2-3, with 10 bases identical to TRBD2. This CDR3 has 18 residues. Germline trimming cut 4 bases from V and 4 bases from J; bases unmatched to any gene: 14. CDR3 DNA: TGTGCCAGCAGTTCCGACCGCGCTAGCGGGGGACGAGCAGATACGCAGTATTTT. This translates into CASSSDRASGGRADTQYF.

This clonotype was seen a few times. The gene calls are TRBV4-1 and TRBJ1-3; D is uncertain. This CDR3 is built from 15 residues. Per the germline V gene, CDR1 is MGHRA and CDR2 is YSYEKL. The V end lost 3 bases, the J end lost 0 bases, and 9 bases lay between the germline ends. In DNA form, the CDR3 reads TGCGCCAGCAGCCAGCCTAAGACCTCTGGAAACACCATATATTTT. Residues: CASSQPKTSGNTIYF.

This chain uses TRBV28 with TRBJ2-5, with 8 bases lining up with TRBD1. Looked up from germline, CDR1 is MDHEN and CDR2 is SYDVKM. CDR3 length equals 15 residues. The V segment lost 6 bases and the J segment 5 bases; nucleotides outside the gene matches: 11. CDR3 coding DNA: TGTGCCAGCAGCCCCCCCGGACAGGGCCATGAGACCCAGTACTTC. It translates to CASSPPGQGHETQYF.

A note on this clonotype: A read error may account for a junction end that differs from germline. The V call is TRBV28, the J call TRBJ2-7; D possibly corresponds to TRBD2 (7 bases). CDR1 is MDHEN and CDR2 is SYDVKM in the germline V gene. The length of the CDR3 is 16 residues. This CDR3 is CASIGGGYKRIYEQHF. The CDR3 DNA reads TGTGCCAGCATAGGGGGGGGGTATAAAAGAATATACGAGCAGCACTTC.

This clonotype occurred a few times. The J gene is TRBJ2-1, the V gene TRBV20-1; a possible D gene is TRBD1 (5 bases). The end of the DNA is better explained by TRBJ2-7, so the J call may be wrong. Germline CDR1 is DFQATT and CDR2 is SNEGSKA (reference sequence). This CDR3 comprises 15 residues. CDR3 residues: CSARDSNRPDYEQYF. CDR3 coding DNA: TGCAGTGCTAGAGATAGTAACAGGCCAGACTACGAGCAGTACTTC.